This T cell receptor beta chain was found in a study of blood T cell repertoires in COVID-19. Study in general: The samples span acute and convalescent COVID-19 from the United States, Italy and Spain.

Trimming removed 0 bases at V and 2 bases at J, with 6 bases between. This CDR3 contains 13 residues. Germline CDR1 reads SGHNT; CDR2 reads YYREEE (reference sequence). Concerning this clone itself: Since a much larger clone is just one base distant, this may be a read error.

Sequencing used immunoSEQ multiplex PCR; TCRdb keeps in-frame clones, though not all of them. The sample contains roughly 350,000 clones, roughly 90% of which appear only once. This TCR came from a woman aged 45-65 years with active or convalescent COVID-19. Sequencing used peripheral blood. The chain uses TRBV5-4 and TRBJ2-7; no clear D gene. The CDR3 bases are TGTGCCAGCAGCTTGGAACAAACCTACGAGCAGTACTTC. It encodes CASSLEQTYEQYF. Combining the CDR3 with reference TRBV5-4 and TRBJ2-7 gives the whole variable domain ETGVTQSPTHLIKTRGQQVTLRCSSQSGHNTVSWYQQALGQGPQFIFQYYREEENGRGNFPPRFSGLQFPNYSSELNVNALELDDSALYLCASSLEQTYEQYFGPGTRLTVT.